This TCR beta chain is drawn from a study of CD8 T cells in Susac syndrome. The multiple sclerosis controls were treatment-naive patients, and their relapsing-remitting disease was stable or active. The TEMRA cells underwent FACS enrichment, while the CD8+ and CD4+ T cells underwent negative isolation. Random hexamers primed reverse transcription of about 0.5 to 1 ug RNA. The immunoSEQ assay covered 54 Vbeta and 13 Jbeta segments for CDR3. TCRdb re-derived calls from the immunoSEQ multiplex PCR reads in MiXCR, one entry per CDR3 protein. The sample lists about 300,000 distinct CDR3 sequences; about 90% were seen once. The CDR3 contains 14 residues. The trim removed 5 bases at V and 6 bases at J, leaving 8 bases unmatched. Per the germline V gene, CDR1 is SGHAT and CDR2 is FQDESV (reference sequence).

The source of this sequence is a human donor with multiple sclerosis. The chain couples TRBV11-1 to TRBJ1-2; TRBD1 aligns across 8 bases. Sequences were obtained from CD4+ T cells from PBMCs. The CDR3 is CASSPQGAGNGYTF. CDR3 coding DNA: TGTGCCAGCAGCCCTCAGGGGGCGGGTAATGGCTACACCTTC.